This TCR beta chain stems from a study of technical replicates of blood from a handful of donors. V lost 4 bases and J 6 bases, leaving 16 bases between the germline ends. Per the germline V gene, CDR1 is SGHRS and CDR2 is YFSETQ. The CDR3 runs 14 residues. This clone was seen just once. The data were produced by immunoSEQ multiplex PCR, yet TCRdb's version contains in-frame clones alone and is incomplete. There are tens of thousands of clones in the sample; 85% to 95% occur only once, and 0.25% to 0.3% lies in the top ten. The clonotype originates from a human donor in good health. Specimen: T cells isolated from PBMCs. The V gene is TRBV5-1, the J gene TRBJ1-2; perhaps TRBD1 as D (5 bases). As DNA, the CDR3 is TGCGCCAGCAGCACCATGGGGGAGGAAAATGGCTACACCTTC. Encoded protein: CASSTMGEENGYTF.